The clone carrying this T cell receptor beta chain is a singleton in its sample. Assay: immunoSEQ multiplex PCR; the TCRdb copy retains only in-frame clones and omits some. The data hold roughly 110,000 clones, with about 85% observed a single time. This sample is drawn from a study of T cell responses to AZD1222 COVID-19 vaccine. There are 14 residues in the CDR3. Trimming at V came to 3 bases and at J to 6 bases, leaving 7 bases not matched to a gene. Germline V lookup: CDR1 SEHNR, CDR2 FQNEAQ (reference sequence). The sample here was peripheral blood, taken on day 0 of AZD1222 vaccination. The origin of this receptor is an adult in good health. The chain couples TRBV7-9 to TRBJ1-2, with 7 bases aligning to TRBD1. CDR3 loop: CASSLPTGNHGYTF. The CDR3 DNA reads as TGTGCCAGCAGCTTGCCGACAGGGAACCATGGCTACACCTTC.